A single sample is the source of the 26 T cell receptor beta chains below, sequenced in a study of T cells in Graves' hyperthyroidism and ophthalmopathy (dated by TCRdb to the late 2010s). Libraries were built with multiplex PCR. Sequencer: Illumina HiSeq 2000. TCR beta CDR3 regions were amplified from RNA transcripts. The TCR CDR3 was subjected to a first round of RT-PCR using the HTBI primer set and the Qiagen OneStep RT-PCR kit. TCRdb trimmed the raw reads at Q25, called clones with MiXCR and kept productive beta chains. Each CDR3 protein gets just one entry, which takes the most common genes and DNA from the rows behind it. The sample table contains around 480,000 distinct CDR3 sequences; only one count was recorded for about an eighth of them. 15% to 20% of the sample goes to the ten largest clones. Sequenced input: blood. These receptors all stem from a young woman with Graves' hyperthyroidism.

This clonotype was picked up many times. The J gene is TRBJ2-7, the V gene TRBV3-1; weak D call: TRBD2 (6 bases). This CDR3 is 15 amino acids long. V was clipped by 0 bases and J by 4 bases, with 13 bases between them. Germline V gives CDR1 LGHDT, CDR2 YNNKEL (reference sequence). DNA for the CDR3: TGTGCCAGCAGCCAAGAACGCACGGGGGTATACGAGCAGTACTTC. It is translated as CASSQERTGVYEQYF.

This chain uses TRBV28 with TRBJ2-1; TRBD2 matches 7 bases. This CDR3 region has 16 residues. Losses at the gene ends were 4 bases for V and 9 bases for J; bases not matched to a gene: 15. Germline CDR1 and CDR2: MDHEN and SYDVKM. Here the CDR3 DNA reads TGTGCCAGCAGTTACCCCTTGGGGGGGAGGTTAGGTGAGCAGTTCTTC. This encodes CASSYPLGGRLGEQFF. The full variable domain, completed using reference TRBV28 and TRBJ2-1, is DVKVTQSSRYLVKRTGEKVFLECVQDMDHENMFWYRQDPGLGLRLIYFSYDVKMKEKGDIPEGYSVSREKKERFSLILESASTNQTSMYLCASSYPLGGRLGEQFFGPGTRLTVL.

The table lists this clonotype with many counts. CDR3 DNA: TGTGCCAGCAGTTTGATCTACGAGCAGTACTTC. Residues: CASSLIYEQYF. The V call is TRBV6-2 or TRBV6-3, the J call TRBJ2-7; D is unclear. The CDR3 consists of 11 residues. CDR1 is MNHEY and CDR2 is SVGEGT in the germline V gene. Trimming removed 4 bases at V and 3 bases at J, with 4 bases between.

This clonotype was recorded many times. The chain has TRBV2 and TRBJ1-6; D gene unclear. The germline gives CDR1 SNHLY, CDR2 FYNNEI. Trimming took off 2 bases at V and 6 bases at J, with 14 bases between the two ends. This CDR3 has 16 amino acids. This CDR3 is CASSEMRGRANSPLHF. DNA for the CDR3: TGTGCCAGCAGTGAAATGCGAGGGAGGGCTAATTCACCCCTCCACTTT.

This clonotype showed up many times. V gene TRBV24-1 combines with J gene TRBJ2-1; D unclear. Germline CDR1 is KGHDR and CDR2 is SFDVKD. CDR3 length: 11 amino acids. The V gene lost 5 bases and the J gene lost 6 bases, with 4 bases spanning the gap. The CDR3 protein is CATSVTNEQFF. The CDR3, as DNA: TGTGCCACCAGTGTAACCAATGAGCAGTTCTTC.

The chain uses TRBV3-1 and TRBJ2-1; the D gene is possibly TRBD2 (6 bases). The CDR3 runs to 15 residues. Germline V CDR1 and CDR2: LGHDT, YNNKEL (reference sequence). V was pared by 4 bases and J by 10 bases, with 20 bases between. CDR3 nucleotide sequence: TGTGCCAGCAGCCCCCGGACGACTAGTCCGAACGAGCAGTTCTTC. This encodes CASSPRTTSPNEQFF.

The table lists this clonotype with many counts. The chain uses TRBV13 and TRBJ1-1; D is ambiguous. From germline, CDR1 is PRHDT and CDR2 FYEKMQ (reference sequence). CDR3 length: 16 amino acids. V gave up 1 base and J gave up 1 base, with 13 bases separating them. In DNA form, the CDR3 reads TGTGCCAGCAGCTTAGCCCGCCATGACAAGAACACTGAAGCTTTCTTT. This encodes CASSLARHDKNTEAFF.

This clonotype was detected many times. V usage is TRBV7-9 and J usage is TRBJ2-1; 8 nucleotides match TRBD2. V lost 4 bases to trimming and J lost 5 bases; unmatched junction nucleotides: 16. CDR1 SEHNR and CDR2 FQNEAQ come from the germline V gene (reference sequence). This CDR3 has 18 residues. CDR3 amino acids: CASSSLSLSGSYDNEQFF. The CDR3 region has the DNA TGTGCCAGCAGCTCCCTCTCCTTAAGCGGGAGTTACGACAATGAGCAGTTCTTC.

This clonotype was found many times. This sequence joins TRBV2 and TRBJ2-7; the D call may be TRBD1 or TRBD2 (5 bases each). Germline V gene lookup returns CDR1 SNHLY and CDR2 FYNNEI. Trimming pared 7 bases from V and 4 bases from J, leaving 17 bases between. The CDR3 sequence is 14 residues long. The CDR3 sequence is CASKRWQGDYEQYF. In DNA, the CDR3 is TGTGCCAGCAAGAGGTGGCAGGGAGATTACGAGCAGTACTTC.

This chain links TRBV10-3 with TRBJ2-3; perhaps TRBD1 as D (6 bases). This CDR3 is built from 14 residues. V dropped 4 bases and J dropped 5 bases, with 13 bases sitting between them. CDR1 is ENHRY, CDR2 SYGVKD, per germline. As DNA, the CDR3 is TGTGCCATCAGTGGGTCCGGACAGCTAGATACGCAGTATTTT. This gives the protein CAISGSGQLDTQYF.

In this sample, this clonotype turned up many times. The chain employs TRBV6-1 and TRBJ2-2; 10 nucleotides agree with TRBD2. The junction had 7 bases not matched to a gene; V was cut back by 5 bases and J by 4 bases. The CDR3 is 16 residues long. The germline V gene encodes CDR1 MNHNS and CDR2 SASEGT. The CDR3 nucleotides are TGTGCCAGCAGTTCCCTGCTAGCGGGAGTCACCGGGGAGCTGTTTTTT. This sequence encodes CASSSLLAGVTGELFF.

This clonotype occurred many times. V usage is TRBV6-1 and J usage is TRBJ1-1, with D unresolved. The germline CDR1 and CDR2 sequences are MNHNS and SASEGT. The CDR3 covers 19 residues. Trimming stripped 2 bases from V and 2 bases from J, with 24 bases between. This chain's CDR3 is CASSELKSLRRPINTEAFF. Written as DNA, the CDR3 is TGTGCCAGCAGTGAATTAAAAAGTCTAAGGAGACCGATAAACACTGAAGCTTTCTTT.

This clonotype has only a few counts. A much larger clonotype is one base distant, so this may be a read error. V usage is TRBV4-2 and J usage is TRBJ1-1; D not resolved. The germline gives CDR1 LGHNA, CDR2 YNFKEQ. The CDR3 totals 11 residues. Between the trimmed V and J ends, which lost 2 bases and 5 bases, there was a span of 3 bases. CDR3 amino acids: CASSQRTEAFF. CDR3 nucleotide sequence: TGTGCCAGCAGCCAAAGAACTGAAGCTTTCTTT.

This clonotype has a count of ten or more. V is TRBV30 and J is TRBJ1-2; D gene unclear. CDR1 and CDR2 from the germline V gene are GTSNPN and SVGIG (reference sequence). CDR3 size: 11 residues. V lost 4 bases and J 7 bases, leaving 10 bases between the germline ends. The chain's CDR3 is CAWNWAGGYTF. In nucleotides, the CDR3 is TGTGCCTGGAATTGGGCGGGTGGCTACACCTTC.

This clonotype showed up many times. The chain joins TRBV12-3 or TRBV12-4 to TRBJ2-5; 13 nucleotides align to TRBD2. This CDR3 comprises 16 residues. V lost 3 bases and J lost 0; bases outside the gene matches: 1. CDR3 nucleotide sequence: TGTGCCAGCAGTTTGACTAGCGGGAGGAACCAAGAGACCCAGTACTTC. Its translation is CASSLTSGRNQETQYF.

This clonotype was seen at least ten times. This chain connects TRBV27 to TRBJ1-4, with 7 positions matching TRBD1. The junction had 4 bases not matched to a gene; V was cut back by 5 bases and J by 1 base. This CDR3 comprises 15 residues. Looked up from germline, CDR1 is MNHEY and CDR2 is SMNVEV (reference sequence). CDR3 coding DNA: TGTGCCAGCAGTCTCCAGGGGGGAACTAATGAAAAACTGTTTTTT. Translating gives CASSLQGGTNEKLFF. Variable domain in full (rest from reference TRBV27 and TRBJ1-4): EAQVTQNPRYLITVTGKKLTVTCSQNMNHEYMSWYRQDPGLGLRQIYYSMNVEVTDKGDVPEGYKVSRKEKRNFPLILESPSPNQTSLYFCASSLQGGTNEKLFFGSGTQLSVL.

This clonotype has ten or more counts. The rearrangement links TRBV12-3 or TRBV12-4 to TRBJ1-3; 7 bases match TRBD1. V shed 3 bases and J 4 bases; nucleotides not matched to a gene: 3. The CDR3 is made up of 14 amino acids. Here the CDR3 reads CASSLATGGNTIYF. The CDR3 DNA is TGTGCCAGCAGTTTGGCGACAGGGGGAAACACCATATATTTT.

This clonotype was counted only a few times. The chain is built from TRBV6-5 and TRBJ1-2; D remains ambiguous. Germline-derived CDR1 and CDR2 are MNHEY and SVGAGI. The CDR3 is 16 residues long. V lost 4 bases and J 2 bases, leaving 17 bases between the germline ends. This CDR3 reads CASSSETDQLNYGYTF. CDR3 in DNA: TGTGCCAGCAGTTCCGAGACTGATCAGTTGAACTATGGCTACACCTTC.

The chain links TRBV9 to TRBJ2-2, with 10 bases aligning to TRBD2. J was trimmed by 0 bases and V by 3 bases; bases with no gene match: 8. The CDR3 has 18 amino acids. Germline V CDR1 and CDR2: SGDLS, YYNGEE. CDR3 in amino acids: CASSGQREGPSNTGELFF. The DNA of the CDR3 is TGTGCCAGCAGCGGTCAGCGGGAGGGTCCGTCGAACACCGGGGAGCTGTTTTTT.

The CDR3, as DNA: TGCGCCAGCAGCTTGGATGAGCGGGAGGAGTTGGAGCAGTTCTTC. The encoded protein is CASSLDEREELEQFF. J is TRBJ2-1 and V is TRBV5-1; 9 nucleotides agree with TRBD2. CDR1 SGHRS and CDR2 YFSETQ come from the germline V gene. CDR3 length equals 15 residues. Unmatched junction bases numbered 8, after V lost 0 bases and J lost 10 bases.

In its sample, this clonotype was seen many times. The J gene is TRBJ1-3, the V gene TRBV19; D is uncertain. Looked up from germline, CDR1 is LNHDA and CDR2 is SQIVND (reference sequence). V was clipped by 7 bases and J by 3 bases, with 10 bases between them. The CDR3 spans 13 residues. CDR3 region: CASKEIFGNTIYF. CDR3 bases: TGTGCCAGTAAGGAGATTTTTGGAAACACCATATATTTT.

There are many counts of this clonotype. V gene TRBV18 combines with J gene TRBJ1-1, with 12 bases that match TRBD1. The germline V gene has CDR1 KGHSH and CDR2 LQKENI. The trim removed 3 bases at V and 1 base at J, leaving 9 bases unmatched. This CDR3 has 18 residues. CDR3 amino acids: CASSPPGQGAVGNTEAFF. The DNA for the CDR3 is TGTGCCAGCTCACCTCCGGGACAGGGGGCCGTAGGGAACACTGAAGCTTTCTTT.

The sample holds a few counts of this clonotype. The CDR3 DNA reads as TGTGCCACCAGTGATTCTGACAGGGACGGGGATCAGCCCCAGTATTTT. Translated, it gives CATSDSDRDGDQPQYF. The chain carries TRBV24-1 and TRBJ1-5, with 7 bases matching TRBD1. The closer fit of TRBJ2-3 to the DNA end suggests the J call may be wrong. Germline V gene lookup returns CDR1 KGHDR and CDR2 SFDVKD. CDR3 length: 16 amino acids.

This clonotype came up many times. For the CDR3, the DNA is TGTGCCAGCAGCATAGCTGGAGAGAACTATAATTCACCCCTCCACTTT. Translated, it gives CASSIAGENYNSPLHF. This rearrangement joins TRBV11-2 to TRBJ1-6, with no clear D. Between the trimmed V and J ends, which lost 5 bases and 3 bases, there was a span of 14 bases. The CDR3 consists of 16 residues. Germline assignment: CDR1 SGHAT and CDR2 FQNNGV.

This clonotype was counted only a few times. The chain uses TRBV20-1 and TRBJ1-2; TRBD1 matches 7 bases. Per the germline V gene, CDR1 is DFQATT and CDR2 is SNEGSKA (reference sequence). The CDR3 is 16 amino acids. Trimming removed 6 bases from V and 2 bases from J; junction bases left unmatched: 15. The CDR3 spells CSAQTGGQMINYGYTF. CDR3 sequence (DNA): TGCAGTGCCCAAACCGGGGGACAGATGATCAACTATGGCTACACCTTC.

This clonotype was counted many times. The chain links TRBV19 to TRBJ2-1; D possibly corresponds to TRBD2 (6 bases). The V end was cut by 7 bases, the J end by 6 bases, with 16 bases between. CDR3 length: 14 residues. Germline assignment: CDR1 LNHDA and CDR2 SQIVND (reference sequence). CDR3 in DNA: TGTGCCAGTAAGTTTAGCGGCTCGCGCAATGAGCAGTTCTTC. This gives the protein CASKFSGSRNEQFF.